This T cell receptor (beta chain) was recovered during a study of blood T cells in healthy people across ages. Whole-study findings and limits: Roughly linear declines in TCR beta diversity per million T cells occurred with age. Since the PBMCs were unsorted, naive and antigen-experienced cells could not be conclusively compared.

The sample holds a few counts of this clonotype. The antigen is undetermined. Peripheral blood from each donor was collected in a volume of 8 to 10 milliliters. Primed by a sample-barcoded 5' primer and a J-beta primer mix, a second PCR proceeded for roughly 7 to 11 cycles. TCRdb re-called the 5' RACE reads with MiXCR, one entry per CDR3 protein. The repertoire holds about 1.8 million distinct CDR3 sequences, with around half as singletons. The germline CDR1 and CDR2 sequences are LNHNV and YYDKDF (reference sequence). The CDR3 runs 15 residues. The receptor was isolated from a middle-aged woman in good health. Sequenced sample: blood. The chain joins TRBV15 to TRBJ2-5, with 7 positions matching TRBD1. Gene TRBJ2-7 matches the end of the DNA better, so the J call may be wrong. The CDR3 nucleotides are TGTGCCACCAGCAGAATTGGGACAGAGAAGGCCGAGCAGTACTTC. It is translated as CATSRIGTEKAEQYF.